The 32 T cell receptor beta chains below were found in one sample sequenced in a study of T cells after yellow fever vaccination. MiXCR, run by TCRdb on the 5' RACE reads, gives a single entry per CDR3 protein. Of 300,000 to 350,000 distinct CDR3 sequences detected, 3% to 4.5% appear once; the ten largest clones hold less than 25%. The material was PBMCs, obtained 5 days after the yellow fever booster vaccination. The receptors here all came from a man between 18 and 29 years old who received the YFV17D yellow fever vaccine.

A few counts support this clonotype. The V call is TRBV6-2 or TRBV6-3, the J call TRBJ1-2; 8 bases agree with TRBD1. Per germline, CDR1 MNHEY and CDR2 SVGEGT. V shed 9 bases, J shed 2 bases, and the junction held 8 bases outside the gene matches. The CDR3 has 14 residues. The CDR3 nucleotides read TGTGCCAGTCAACCCGGACAGGGAAACTATGGCTACACCTTC. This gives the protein CASQPGQGNYGYTF.

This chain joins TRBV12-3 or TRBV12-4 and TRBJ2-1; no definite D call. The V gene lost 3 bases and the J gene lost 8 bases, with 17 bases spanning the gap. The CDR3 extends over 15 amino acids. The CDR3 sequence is CASSFETMTIYEQFF. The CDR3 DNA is TGTGCCAGCAGTTTCGAGACAATGACCATCTATGAGCAGTTCTTC.

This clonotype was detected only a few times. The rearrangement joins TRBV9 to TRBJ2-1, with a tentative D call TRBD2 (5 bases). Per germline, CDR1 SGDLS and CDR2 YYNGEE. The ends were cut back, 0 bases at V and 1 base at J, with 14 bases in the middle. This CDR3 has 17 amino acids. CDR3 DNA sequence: TGTGCCAGCAGCGTAGGGACTCCCCCTGGATCCTACAATGAGCAGTTCTTC. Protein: CASSVGTPPGSYNEQFF.

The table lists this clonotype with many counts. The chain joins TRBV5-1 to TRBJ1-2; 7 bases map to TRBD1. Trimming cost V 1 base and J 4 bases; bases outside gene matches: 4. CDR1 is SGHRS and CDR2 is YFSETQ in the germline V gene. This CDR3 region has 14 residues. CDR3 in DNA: TGCGCCAGCAGCTTGTCTCAGGGGGGCTATGGCTACACCTTC. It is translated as CASSLSQGGYGYTF.

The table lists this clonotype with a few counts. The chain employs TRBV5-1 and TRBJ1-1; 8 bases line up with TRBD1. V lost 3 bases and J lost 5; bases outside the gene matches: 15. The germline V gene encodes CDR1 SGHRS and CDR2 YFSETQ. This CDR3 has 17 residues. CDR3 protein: CASSSRPGGWVNTEAFF. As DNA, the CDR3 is TGCGCCAGCAGCTCGCGTCCAGGGGGCTGGGTTAATACTGAAGCTTTCTTT.

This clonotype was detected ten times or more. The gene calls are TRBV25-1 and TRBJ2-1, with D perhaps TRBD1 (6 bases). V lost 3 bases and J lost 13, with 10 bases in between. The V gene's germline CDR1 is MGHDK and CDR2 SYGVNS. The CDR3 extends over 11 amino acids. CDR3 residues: CASSEDSIQFF. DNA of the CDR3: TGTGCCAGCAGTGAGGACAGCATTCAGTTCTTC.

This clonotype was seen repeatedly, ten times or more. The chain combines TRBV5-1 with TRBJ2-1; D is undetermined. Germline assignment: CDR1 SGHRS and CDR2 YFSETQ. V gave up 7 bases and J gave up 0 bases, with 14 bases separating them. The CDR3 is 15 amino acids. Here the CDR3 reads CASALVGDSYNEQFF. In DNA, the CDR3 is TGCGCCAGCGCTCTAGTCGGAGACTCCTACAATGAGCAGTTCTTC.

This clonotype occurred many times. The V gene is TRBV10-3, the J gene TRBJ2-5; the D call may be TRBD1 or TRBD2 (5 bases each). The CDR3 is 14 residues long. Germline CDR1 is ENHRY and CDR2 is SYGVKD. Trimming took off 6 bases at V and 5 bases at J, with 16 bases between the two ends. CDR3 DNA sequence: TGTGCCATCAGCCCGGGACCCACATTGGAGACCCAGTACTTC. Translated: CAISPGPTLETQYF.

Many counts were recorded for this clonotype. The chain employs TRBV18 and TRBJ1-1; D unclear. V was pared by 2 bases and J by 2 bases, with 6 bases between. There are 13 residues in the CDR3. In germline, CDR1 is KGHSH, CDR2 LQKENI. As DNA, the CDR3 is TGTGCCAGCTCACCAGGCGCAAACACTGAAGCTTTCTTT. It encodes CASSPGANTEAFF.

The CDR3 bases are TGTGCCAGCTCACCAACCGCCGGAGCAGACAATGAGCAGTTCTTC. The encoded protein is CASSPTAGADNEQFF. The chain employs TRBV18 and TRBJ2-1; D unresolved. The CDR3 spans 15 residues. V was shortened by 2 bases and J by 5 bases, with 13 bases between the two germline ends. The germline gives CDR1 KGHSH, CDR2 LQKENI.

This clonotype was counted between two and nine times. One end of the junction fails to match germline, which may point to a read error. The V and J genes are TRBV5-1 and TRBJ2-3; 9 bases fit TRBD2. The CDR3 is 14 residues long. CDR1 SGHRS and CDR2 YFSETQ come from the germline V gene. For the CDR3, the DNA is TGCGCCAGCAGCTCGGGGACTAGCATAGATACGCAGTATTTT. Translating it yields CASSSGTSIDTQYF.

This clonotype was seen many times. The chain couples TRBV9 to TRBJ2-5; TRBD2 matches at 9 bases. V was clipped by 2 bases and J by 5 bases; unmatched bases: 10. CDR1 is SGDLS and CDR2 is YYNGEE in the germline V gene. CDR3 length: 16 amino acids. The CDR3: CASSVTSGYRGETQYF. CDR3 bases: TGTGCCAGCAGCGTGACTAGCGGATACCGTGGGGAGACCCAGTACTTC.

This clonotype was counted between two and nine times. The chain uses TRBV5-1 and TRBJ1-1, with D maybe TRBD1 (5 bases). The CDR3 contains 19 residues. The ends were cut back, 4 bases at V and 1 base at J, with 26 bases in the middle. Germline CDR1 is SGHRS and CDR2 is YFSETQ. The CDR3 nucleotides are TGCGCCAGCAGCAAAAGCGACAGACTTTTGGCCGGTCGGAACACTGAAGCTTTCTTT. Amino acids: CASSKSDRLLAGRNTEAFF.

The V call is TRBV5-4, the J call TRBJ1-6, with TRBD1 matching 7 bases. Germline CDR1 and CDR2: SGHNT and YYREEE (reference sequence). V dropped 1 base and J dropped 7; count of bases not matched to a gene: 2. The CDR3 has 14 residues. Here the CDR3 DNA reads TGTGCCAGCAGCTTGAGGGGGCCAAATTCACCCCTCCACTTT. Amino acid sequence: CASSLRGPNSPLHF.

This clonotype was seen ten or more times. The CDR3 DNA sequence: TGCAGCGTTCCCTTAGAGGGACACTATGGCTACACCTTC. It translates to CSVPLEGHYGYTF. The chain carries TRBV20-1 and TRBJ1-2; possibly TRBD1 for D (5 bases). Germline CDR1 and CDR2: DFQATT and SNEGSKA (reference sequence). The CDR3 contains 13 residues.

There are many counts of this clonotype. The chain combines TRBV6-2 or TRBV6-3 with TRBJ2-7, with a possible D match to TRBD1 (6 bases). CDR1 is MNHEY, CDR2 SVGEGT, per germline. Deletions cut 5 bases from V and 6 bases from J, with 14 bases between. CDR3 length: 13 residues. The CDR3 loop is CASSQQGRGEQYV. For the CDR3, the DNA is TGTGCCAGCAGTCAACAGGGAAGGGGCGAGCAGTACGTC.

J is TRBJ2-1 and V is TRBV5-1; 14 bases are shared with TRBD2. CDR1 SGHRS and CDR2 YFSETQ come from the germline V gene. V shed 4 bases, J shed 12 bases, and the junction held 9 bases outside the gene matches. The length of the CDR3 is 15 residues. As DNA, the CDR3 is TGCGCCAGCAGCCCTGGACTAGCGGGGGGAGAAGTGCAGTTCTTC. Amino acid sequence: CASSPGLAGGEVQFF.

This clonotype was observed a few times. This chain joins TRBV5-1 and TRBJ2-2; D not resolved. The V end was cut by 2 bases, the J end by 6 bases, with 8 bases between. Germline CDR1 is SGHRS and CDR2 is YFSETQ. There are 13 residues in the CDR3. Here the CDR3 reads CASSLDAAGELFF. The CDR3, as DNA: TGCGCCAGCAGCTTAGACGCGGCCGGGGAGCTGTTTTTT.

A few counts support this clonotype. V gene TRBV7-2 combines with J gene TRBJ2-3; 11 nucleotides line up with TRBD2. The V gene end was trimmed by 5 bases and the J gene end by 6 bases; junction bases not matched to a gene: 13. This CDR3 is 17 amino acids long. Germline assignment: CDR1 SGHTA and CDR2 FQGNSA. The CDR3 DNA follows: TGTGCCAGCAGCATTAGACTAGCGGGGAAGAACAAGGATACGCAGTATTTT. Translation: CASSIRLAGKNKDTQYF. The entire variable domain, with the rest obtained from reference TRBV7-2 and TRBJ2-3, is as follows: GAGVSQSPSNKVTEKGKDVELRCDPISGHTALYWYRQSLGQGLEFLIYFQGNSAPDKSGLPSDRFSAERTGGSVSTLTIQRTQQEDSAVYLCASSIRLAGKNKDTQYFGPGTRLTVL.

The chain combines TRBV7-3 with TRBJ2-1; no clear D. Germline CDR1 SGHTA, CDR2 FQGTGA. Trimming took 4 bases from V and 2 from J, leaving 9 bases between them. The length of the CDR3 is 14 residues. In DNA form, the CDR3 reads TGTGCCAGCAGCTCAACTCCCCCCTACAATGAGCAGTTCTTC. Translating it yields CASSSTPPYNEQFF.

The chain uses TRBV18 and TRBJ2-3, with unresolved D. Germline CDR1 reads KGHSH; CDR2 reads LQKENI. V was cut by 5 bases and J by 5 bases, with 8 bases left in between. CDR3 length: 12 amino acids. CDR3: CASSTDEDTQYF. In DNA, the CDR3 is TGTGCCAGCTCAACCGACGAAGATACGCAGTATTTT.

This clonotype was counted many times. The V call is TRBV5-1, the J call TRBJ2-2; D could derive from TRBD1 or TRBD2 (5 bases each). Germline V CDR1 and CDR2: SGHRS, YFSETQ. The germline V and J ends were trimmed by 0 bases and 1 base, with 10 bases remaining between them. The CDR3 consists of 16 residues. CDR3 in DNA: TGCGCCAGCAGCTTGGTTGGGACCGTGAACACCGGGGAGCTGTTTTTT. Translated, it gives CASSLVGTVNTGELFF.

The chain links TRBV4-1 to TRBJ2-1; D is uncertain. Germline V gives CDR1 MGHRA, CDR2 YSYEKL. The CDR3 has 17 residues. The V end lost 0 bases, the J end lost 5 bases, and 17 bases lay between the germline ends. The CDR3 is CASSQDSPHTLDNEQFF. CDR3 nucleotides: TGCGCCAGCAGCCAAGATTCACCTCATACTCTGGACAATGAGCAGTTCTTC.

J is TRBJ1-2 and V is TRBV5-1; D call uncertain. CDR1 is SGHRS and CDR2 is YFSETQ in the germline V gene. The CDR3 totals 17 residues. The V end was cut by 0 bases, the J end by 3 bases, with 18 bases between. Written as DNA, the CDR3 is TGCGCCAGCAGCTTGGCCGCGGGGTTACAGTACGACTATGGCTACACCTTC. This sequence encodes CASSLAAGLQYDYGYTF. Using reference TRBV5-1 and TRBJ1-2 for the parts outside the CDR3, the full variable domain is KAGVTQTPRYLIKTRGQQVTLSCSPISGHRSVSWYQQTPGQGLQFLFEYFSETQRNKGNFPGRFSGRQFSNSRSEMNVSTLELGDSALYLCASSLAAGLQYDYGYTFGSGTRLTVV.

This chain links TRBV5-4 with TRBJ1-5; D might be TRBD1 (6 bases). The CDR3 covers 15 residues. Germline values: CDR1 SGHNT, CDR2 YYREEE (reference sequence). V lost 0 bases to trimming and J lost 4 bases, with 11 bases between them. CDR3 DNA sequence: TGTGCCAGCAGCTTGGGAGGGACACAGAATCAGCCCCAGCATTTT. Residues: CASSLGGTQNQPQHF.

This CDR3 reads CASSPLDRGGSPLHF. The DNA for the CDR3 is TGTGCCAGCAGTCCTCTGGACAGGGGAGGATCACCCCTCCACTTT. The chain links TRBV6-2 or TRBV6-3 to TRBJ1-6, with 9 bases that match TRBD1. V was pared by 5 bases and J by 10 bases, with 9 bases of the junction left unmatched. This CDR3 is built from 15 residues. Looked up from germline, CDR1 is MNHEY and CDR2 is SVGEGT.

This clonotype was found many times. CDR3 in amino acids: CASSLYGRETQYF. The CDR3 bases are TGTGCCAGCAGCTTATATGGGAGGGAGACCCAGTACTTC. The V and J genes are TRBV7-2 and TRBJ2-5, with a tentative D call TRBD2 (6 bases). V lost 2 bases and J 5 bases, leaving 9 bases between the germline ends. Germline assignment: CDR1 SGHTA and CDR2 FQGNSA. The CDR3 loop spans 13 amino acids.

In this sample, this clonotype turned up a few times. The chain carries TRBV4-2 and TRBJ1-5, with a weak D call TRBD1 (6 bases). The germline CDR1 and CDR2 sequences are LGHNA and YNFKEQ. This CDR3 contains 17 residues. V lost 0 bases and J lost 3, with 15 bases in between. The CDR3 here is CASSQDGDIGSNQPQHF. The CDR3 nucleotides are TGTGCCAGCAGCCAAGATGGGGACATTGGGTCCAATCAGCCCCAGCATTTT.

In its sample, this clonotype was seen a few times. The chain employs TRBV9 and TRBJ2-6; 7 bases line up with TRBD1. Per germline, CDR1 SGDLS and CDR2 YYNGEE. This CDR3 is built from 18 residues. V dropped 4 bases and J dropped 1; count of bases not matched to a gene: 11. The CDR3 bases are TGTGCCAGCAGCCCTAGGGACAGCCATACGTCTGGGGCCAACGTCCTGACTTTC. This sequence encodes CASSPRDSHTSGANVLTF.

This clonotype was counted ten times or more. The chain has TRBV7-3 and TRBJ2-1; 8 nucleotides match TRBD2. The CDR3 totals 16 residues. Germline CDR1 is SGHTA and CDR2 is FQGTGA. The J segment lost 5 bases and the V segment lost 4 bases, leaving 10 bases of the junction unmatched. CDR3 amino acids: CASSSRGRGAHNEQFF. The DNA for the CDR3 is TGTGCCAGCAGCTCCCGCGGGCGGGGGGCGCACAATGAGCAGTTCTTC.

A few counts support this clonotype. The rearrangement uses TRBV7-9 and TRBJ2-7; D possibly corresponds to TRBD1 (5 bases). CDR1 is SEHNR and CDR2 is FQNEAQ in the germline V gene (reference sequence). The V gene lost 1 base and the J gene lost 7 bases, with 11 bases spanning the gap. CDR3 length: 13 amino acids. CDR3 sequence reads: CASSLGQSVEQYF. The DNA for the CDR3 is TGTGCCAGCAGCTTAGGACAGTCGGTTGAGCAGTACTTC.

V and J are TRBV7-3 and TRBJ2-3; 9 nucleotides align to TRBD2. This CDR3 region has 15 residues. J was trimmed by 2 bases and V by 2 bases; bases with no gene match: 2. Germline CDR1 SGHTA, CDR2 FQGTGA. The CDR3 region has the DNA TGTGCCAGCAGCTTAGGGACTAGCTACACAGATACGCAGTATTTT. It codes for CASSLGTSYTDTQYF.